This TCR beta chain was retrieved from a study of blood T cell repertoires in COVID-19 (dated by TCRdb to about 2020). Some background on the complete study: Collaborator samples came from the United States, Italy and Spain and covered acute and convalescent phases of COVID-19. The prospective study material was composed of cDNA or gDNA derived from T cells, B-cell-depleted T cells, or PBMCs. Subjects who had been exposed to COVID-19, were actively infected with it, or had recovered from it provided the deeply sampled blood TCRbeta repertoires that made up the dataset. The repertoires were released in a freely available public database intended as a resource for research on the immune response to SARS-CoV-2. The samples were drawn from two sources: the first 160 participants of the ongoing ImmuneRACE study, and 1,200 or so subjects contributed by 6 global collaborators. Sample metadata almost always included a de-identified subject ID, COVID-19 status, age in years and sex. Where available, HLA class I and class II types were taken from metadata supplied by the sample provider and were not determined by assay-based typing. General findings and caveats noted by the study authors: Clinical and demographic metadata were provided uncurated, with the amount varying by source and participant.

TCRbeta CDR3 regions were amplified from genomic DNA by means of the immunoSEQ Assay, a bias-controlled multiplex PCR. Per the source publication's procedure: The number of nucleated cells in each sample was estimated from the amplification of reference gene primers within the assay. To quantify the absolute abundance of each unique TCRbeta CDR3 rearrangement, sequence reads were collapsed and filtered. For each sample, productive Simpson clonality was calculated as the square root of Simpson's diversity index across productive rearrangements. TCRdb holds this immuneACCESS table with in-frame rearrangements only. Some clones are missing; in checked studies, unresolved V genes explain under half, and the rest has no known cause. That table is the source of V, J and clone size, and D and trimming were worked out from the DNA. Present in this sample are roughly 250,000 clones, 70% to 90% of which were seen just once. Roughly 12% of the sample rests with the top ten.

A word on this clone: What this receptor recognizes is not known. No base quality values were provided; no much bigger clone lies one nucleotide off.

One collaborating source in Seattle enrolled patients while the patients were actively infected and followed the patients over time throughout the course of disease. Collaborating institutions collected whole blood in K2EDTA tubes following their own protocols. For TCRbeta analysis, collaborator samples were shipped as frozen whole blood, as isolated PBMCs, or as DNA extracted from either sample type. V is reduced by 1 base and J by 0 bases, leaving a spacing of 10 bases between them. Sequences GTSNPN (CDR1) and SVGIG (CDR2) are obtained from the germline V gene (reference sequence). The CDR3, cysteine through phenylalanine, is 15 amino acids long. Here the CDR3 DNA is all that survives: 45 bases in frame from base 1.

The chain employs TRBV30 and TRBJ1-3; possibly the D gene is TRBD1, per 5 matching bases. The sequence was collected from a woman aged 25 to 45 with COVID-19, enrolled during active disease. The sample consisted of peripheral blood. CDR3 region: CAWSATVSSGNTIYF. The bases are TGTGCCTGGAGTGCGACAGTGAGCTCTGGAAACACCATATATTTT.